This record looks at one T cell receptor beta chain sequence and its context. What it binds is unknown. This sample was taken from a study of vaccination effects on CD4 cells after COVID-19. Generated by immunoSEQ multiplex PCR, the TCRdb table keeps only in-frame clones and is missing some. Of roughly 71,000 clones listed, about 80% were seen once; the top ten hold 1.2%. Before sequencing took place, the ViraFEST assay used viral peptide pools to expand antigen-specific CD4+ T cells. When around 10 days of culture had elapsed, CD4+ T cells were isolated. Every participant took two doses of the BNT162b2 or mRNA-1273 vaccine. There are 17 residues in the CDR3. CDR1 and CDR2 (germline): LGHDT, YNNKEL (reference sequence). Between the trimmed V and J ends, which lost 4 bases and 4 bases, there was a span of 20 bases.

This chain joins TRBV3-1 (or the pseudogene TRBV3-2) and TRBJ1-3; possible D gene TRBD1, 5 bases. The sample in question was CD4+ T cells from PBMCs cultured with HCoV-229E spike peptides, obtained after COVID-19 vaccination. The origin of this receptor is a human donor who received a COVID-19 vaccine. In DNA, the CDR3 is TGTGCCAGCAGCCCCTCCGGGGGGAATTGGAGAGGAAACACCATATATTTT. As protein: CASSPSGGNWRGNTIYF.